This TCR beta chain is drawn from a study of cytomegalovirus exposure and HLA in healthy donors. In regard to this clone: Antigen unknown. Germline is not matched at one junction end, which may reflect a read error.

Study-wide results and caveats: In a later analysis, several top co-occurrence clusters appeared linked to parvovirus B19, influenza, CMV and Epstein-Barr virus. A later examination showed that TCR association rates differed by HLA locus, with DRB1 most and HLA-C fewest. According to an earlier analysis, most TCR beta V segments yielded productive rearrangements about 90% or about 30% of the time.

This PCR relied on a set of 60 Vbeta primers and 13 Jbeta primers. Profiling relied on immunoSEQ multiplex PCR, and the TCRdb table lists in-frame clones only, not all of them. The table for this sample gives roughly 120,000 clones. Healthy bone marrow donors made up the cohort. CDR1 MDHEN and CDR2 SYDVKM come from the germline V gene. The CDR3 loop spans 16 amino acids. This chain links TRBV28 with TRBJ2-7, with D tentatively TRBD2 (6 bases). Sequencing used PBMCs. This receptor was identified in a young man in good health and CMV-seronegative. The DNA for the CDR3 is TGTGCCAGCAGCTTATTAGGAGGGACCGACCCCTACGAGCAGTACTTC. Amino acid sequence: CASSLLGGTDPYEQYF.